The 5 T cell receptor beta chains listed next were all sequenced from one sample in a study of cytomegalovirus exposure and HLA in healthy donors. The repertoire was sequenced with immunoSEQ multiplex PCR; TCRdb's copy has only in-frame clones and lacks some. The repertoire holds about 130,000 clones, with nearly 90% as singletons. Input material: PBMCs. The receptor source for this set is a woman younger than 35 in good health and CMV-seronegative.

The V call is TRBV21-1, the J call TRBJ1-6; the table's D call, TRBD1, has no DNA check behind it. TRBV21-1 is reported as a pseudogene. The CDR3 has 15 residues. The chain's CDR3 is CASSKRDNYNSPLHF. The CDR3 DNA reads TGTGCCAGCAGCAAAAGGGACAACTATAATTCACCCCTCCACTTT.

This chain links TRBV7-8 with TRBJ1-4, with 7 bases fitting TRBD1. The CDR3 covers 15 residues. Germline V gives CDR1 SGHVS, CDR2 FQNEAQ. J gave up 6 bases and V 3 bases, and 7 bases lay outside the gene matches. CDR3: CASSLVRQGDEKLFF. For the CDR3, the DNA is TGTGCCAGCAGCTTGGTTCGTCAGGGGGATGAAAAACTGTTTTTT.

The chain recombines TRBV6-5 with TRBJ1-2; D gene uncertain. V was clipped by 5 bases and J by 5 bases, with 12 bases between them. CDR3 length: 13 residues. The germline gives CDR1 MNHEY, CDR2 SVGAGI. CDR3 sequence (DNA): TGTGCCAGCAGTACTTCTGGGCGATATGGCTACACCTTC. This translates into CASSTSGRYGYTF.

V and J are TRBV7-2 and TRBJ1-5, with 8 nucleotides matching TRBD1. With V trimmed by 5 bases and J by 1 base, 13 bases remained unmatched. Germline CDR1 reads SGHTA; CDR2 reads FQGNSA. The length of the CDR3 is 18 residues. As DNA, the CDR3 is TGTGCCAGCAGCCCAACTCCCGGAGGACAGGGAAGCAATCAGCCCCAGCATTTT. Its translation is CASSPTPGGQGSNQPQHF.

CDR3 DNA: TGTGCCAGCAGTGATATTTATGGGAGTAATTCACCCCTCCACTTT. Encoded protein: CASSDIYGSNSPLHF. J is TRBJ1-6 and V is TRBV6-1, with unresolved D. The CDR3 is made up of 15 amino acids. In germline, CDR1 is MNHNS, CDR2 SASEGT. The V gene lost 3 bases and the J gene lost 6 bases, with 12 bases spanning the gap.